These 20 T cell receptor beta chains share one sample of origin, sequenced in a study of blood T cells in healthy people across ages. Primers used in a second PCR of roughly 7 to 12 cycles were a sample-barcoded 5' primer and a J-beta primer mix. TCRdb independently ran MiXCR on the 5' RACE reads; one entry per CDR3 protein. The table has 450,000 to 700,000 distinct CDR3 sequences, 25% to 30% seen once. Sequencing was carried out using blood. The receptor set was obtained from a woman in her 70s in good health.

The chain links TRBV4-2 to TRBJ2-5; D is unresolved. The germline V gene has CDR1 LGHNA and CDR2 YNFKEQ. The V end lost 0 bases, the J end lost 4 bases, and 12 bases lay between the germline ends. CDR3 length: 15 amino acids. The CDR3 DNA reads TGTGCCAGCAGCCAAGAAAGGCATTCCATAGAGACCCAGTACTTC. The encoded protein is CASSQERHSIETQYF.

This clonotype showed up just once. The chain recombines TRBV20-1 with TRBJ2-1; D is undetermined. Trimming shortened V by 0 bases and J by 6 bases, and 18 bases separated the two germline ends. Germline lookup yields CDR1 DFQATT and CDR2 SNEGSKA (reference sequence). This CDR3 spans 16 amino acids. The CDR3 here is CSAREGLRAGSNEQFF. Here the CDR3 DNA reads TGCAGTGCTAGAGAGGGCCTTCGAGCCGGCAGCAATGAGCAGTTCTTC.

This chain uses TRBV6-5 with TRBJ2-7; D is perhaps TRBD2 (6 bases). The CDR3 runs to 14 residues. In germline, CDR1 is MNHEY, CDR2 SVGAGI. Trimming cost V 6 bases and J 2 bases, with 14 bases left between them. CDR3 nucleotide sequence: TGTGCCAGCAGACCCGGGACTCGTCCCTACGAGCAGTACTTC. Translated: CASRPGTRPYEQYF.

This clonotype showed up just a few times. The chain combines TRBV12-3 or TRBV12-4 with TRBJ2-5; the D gene is possibly TRBD1 (6 bases). The tail of the sequence fits TRBJ2-1 better, so the J call may be wrong. The CDR3 length is 14 residues. CDR3 sequence (DNA): TGTGCCAGCAGCTCTGACAGGTTCCACAATGAGCAGTTCTTC. The encoded protein is CASSSDRFHNEQFF.

This clonotype has just a few counts. V usage is TRBV12-3 or TRBV12-4 and J usage is TRBJ1-6, with 10 bases aligning to TRBD1. Trimming at V came to 6 bases and at J to 10 bases, leaving 6 bases not matched to a gene. The CDR3 loop spans 14 amino acids. The CDR3 loop reads CASRGTGERSPLHF. The CDR3 DNA reads as TGTGCCAGCAGGGGGACAGGGGAACGATCACCCCTCCACTTT.

The chain recombines TRBV4-3 with TRBJ1-1; the D is unclear. V was shortened by 1 base and J by 0 bases, with 9 bases between the two germline ends. This CDR3 is built from 15 residues. Germline lookup yields CDR1 LGHNA and CDR2 YSLEER. CDR3 sequence reads: CASSQGVGMNTEAFF. The CDR3 DNA reads as TGCGCCAGCAGCCAAGGGGTAGGGATGAACACTGAAGCTTTCTTT.

The chain combines TRBV4-3 with TRBJ2-2; D assignment may be TRBD1 or TRBD2 (5 bases each). The ends were cut back, 1 base at V and 1 base at J, with 10 bases in the middle. The CDR3 is made up of 16 amino acids. Germline V lookup: CDR1 LGHNA, CDR2 YSLEER. The CDR3 DNA reads TGCGCCAGCAGCCAAGTTGCAGGGAGGAACACCGGGGAGCTGTTTTTT. It yields the protein CASSQVAGRNTGELFF.

The V call is TRBV29-1, the J call TRBJ1-2, with TRBD1 matching 8 bases. From germline, CDR1 is SQVTM and CDR2 ANQGSEA. The CDR3 consists of 12 residues. The CDR3 sequence is CGSSQGAAGYTF. The CDR3 region has the DNA TGCGGCTCTAGTCAGGGGGCTGCTGGCTACACCTTC.

This chain's CDR3 is CASSQDWRGGYNEQFF. CDR3 DNA sequence: TGTGCCAGCAGCCAAGATTGGAGGGGGGGCTACAATGAGCAGTTCTTC. The chain carries TRBV3-1 and TRBJ2-1; D is possibly TRBD2 (7 bases). V gave up 0 bases and J gave up 3 bases, with 12 bases separating them. Germline CDR1 reads LGHDT; CDR2 reads YNNKEL (reference sequence). The CDR3 sequence is 16 residues long.

The chain links TRBV29-1 to TRBJ1-2; D gene unclear. Germline V gene sequence: CDR1 SQVTM, CDR2 ANQGSEA. This CDR3 region has 12 residues. Trimming cost V 3 bases and J 1 base, with 6 bases left between them. This chain's CDR3 is CSVDESNYGYTF. The CDR3 DNA reads as TGCAGCGTTGACGAGAGTAACTATGGCTACACCTTC.

The rearrangement joins TRBV15 to TRBJ2-3; perhaps D is TRBD1 or TRBD2 (5 bases each). The CDR3 runs 15 residues. V lost 0 bases and J 6 bases, leaving 13 bases between the germline ends. Per the germline V gene, CDR1 is LNHNV and CDR2 is YYDKDF (reference sequence). CDR3 bases: TGTGCCACCAGCAGAGATCGGGGCCCGTTGGATACGCAGTATTTT. It is translated as CATSRDRGPLDTQYF.

In DNA form, the CDR3 reads TGTGCCAGCAGCTTGACTAGCGGGGGGCCCAGCACAGATACGCAGTATTTT. It yields the protein CASSLTSGGPSTDTQYF. The chain combines TRBV7-2 with TRBJ2-3, with 13 bases lining up with TRBD2. Per germline, CDR1 SGHTA and CDR2 FQGNSA. The CDR3 runs 17 residues. V dropped 3 bases and J dropped 0; count of bases not matched to a gene: 3.

This clonotype was recorded a few times. The genes are TRBV27 and TRBJ2-2; possible D gene TRBD1, 6 bases. CDR1 MNHEY and CDR2 SMNVEV come from the germline V gene (reference sequence). V was clipped by 5 bases and J by 7 bases, with 14 bases between them. The length of the CDR3 is 14 residues. The DNA for the CDR3 is TGTGCCAGCAGTACGACAGGTCGAGGCGGGGAGCTGTTTTTT. Translation gives CASSTTGRGGELFF.

This clonotype was counted between two and nine times. The chain combines TRBV10-3 with TRBJ1-6, with D unclear. The CDR3 loop spans 13 amino acids. Germline loops: CDR1 ENHRY, CDR2 SYGVKD. V gave up 6 bases and J gave up 0 bases, with 3 bases separating them. DNA for the CDR3: TGTGCCATCAGGGGCTCCTATAATTCACCCCTCCACTTT. It encodes CAIRGSYNSPLHF.

V usage is TRBV6-5 and J usage is TRBJ1-4, with unresolved D. CDR1 is MNHEY and CDR2 is SVGAGI in the germline V gene. V lost 2 bases to trimming and J lost 0 bases, with 16 bases between them. The CDR3 totals 18 residues. CDR3 nucleotide sequence: TGTGCCAGCAGTTACCCCCGGACGGATCCGTCAACTAATGAAAAACTGTTTTTT. Protein product: CASSYPRTDPSTNEKLFF.

This clonotype was observed a few times. V is TRBV20-1 and J is TRBJ2-7, with 10 bases matching TRBD1. J gave up 2 bases and V 5 bases, and 9 bases lay outside the gene matches. Germline CDR1 is DFQATT and CDR2 is SNEGSKA (reference sequence). This CDR3 region has 15 residues. CDR3 coding DNA: TGCAGTGCTCTTGACAGGGGGCGAAGGACCTACGAGCAGTACTTC. As protein: CSALDRGRRTYEQYF.

The chain has TRBV28 and TRBJ1-2; D not certain. CDR1 and CDR2 from the germline V gene are MDHEN and SYDVKM. With 6 bases removed from V and 3 bases from J, the gap between germline ends came to 20 bases. This CDR3 contains 16 residues. The CDR3 here is CASSASGQKLYYGYTF. CDR3 nucleotides: TGTGCCAGCAGCGCAAGTGGCCAGAAACTCTACTATGGCTACACCTTC.

This chain connects TRBV20-1 to TRBJ2-3, with no clear D. Germline V gene sequence: CDR1 DFQATT, CDR2 SNEGSKA (reference sequence). CDR3 length equals 14 residues. Trimming took 3 bases from V and 9 from J, leaving 19 bases between them. CDR3 bases: TGCAGTGCTAGGGTCCCTTCGCCGATGGGGACGCAGTATTTT. Translation gives CSARVPSPMGTQYF.

This clonotype was counted only a few times. V gene TRBV19 combines with J gene TRBJ2-5; D not certain. The DNA end is more similar to TRBJ2-7, so the J call may be wrong. The germline V gene encodes CDR1 LNHDA and CDR2 SQIVND (reference sequence). This CDR3 contains 15 residues. Here the CDR3 DNA reads TGTGCCAGTAGTATAGGTTGGGGTTCATCCTACGAGCAGTACTTC. Residues: CASSIGWGSSYEQYF.

This clonotype occurred a few times. V gene TRBV29-1 combines with J gene TRBJ2-5; the D is unclear. Germline CDR1 and CDR2: SQVTM and ANQGSEA. The CDR3 loop spans 12 amino acids. CDR3 bases: TGCAGTGCCAACTCGGGTGGGGAGACCCAGTACTTC. Translated: CSANSGGETQYF.